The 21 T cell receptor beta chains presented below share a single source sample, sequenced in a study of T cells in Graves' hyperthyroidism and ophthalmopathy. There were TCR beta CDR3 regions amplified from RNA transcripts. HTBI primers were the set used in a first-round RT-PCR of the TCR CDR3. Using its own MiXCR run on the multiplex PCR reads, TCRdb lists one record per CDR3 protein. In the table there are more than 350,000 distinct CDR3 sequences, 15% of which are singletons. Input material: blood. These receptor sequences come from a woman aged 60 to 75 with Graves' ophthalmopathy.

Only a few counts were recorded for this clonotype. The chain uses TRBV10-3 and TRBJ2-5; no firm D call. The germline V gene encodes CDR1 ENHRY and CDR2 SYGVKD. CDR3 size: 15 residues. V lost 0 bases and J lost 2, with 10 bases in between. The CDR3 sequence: CAISESPVGQETQYF. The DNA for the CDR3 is TGTGCCATCAGTGAGTCCCCGGTGGGGCAAGAGACCCAGTACTTC.

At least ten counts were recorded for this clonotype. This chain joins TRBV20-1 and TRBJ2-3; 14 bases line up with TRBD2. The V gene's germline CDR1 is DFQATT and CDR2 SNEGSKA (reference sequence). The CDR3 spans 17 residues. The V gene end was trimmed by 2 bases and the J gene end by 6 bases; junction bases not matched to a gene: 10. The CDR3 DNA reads TGCAGTGCTAGAAAACCGGGACTAGCGGGAGAAAAGGATACGCAGTATTTT. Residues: CSARKPGLAGEKDTQYF.

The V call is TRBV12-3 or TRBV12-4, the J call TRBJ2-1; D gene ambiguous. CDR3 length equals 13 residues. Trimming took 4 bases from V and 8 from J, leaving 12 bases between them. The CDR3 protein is CASSSPQAHEQFF. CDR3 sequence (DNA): TGTGCCAGCAGTTCCCCTCAGGCCCATGAGCAGTTCTTC.

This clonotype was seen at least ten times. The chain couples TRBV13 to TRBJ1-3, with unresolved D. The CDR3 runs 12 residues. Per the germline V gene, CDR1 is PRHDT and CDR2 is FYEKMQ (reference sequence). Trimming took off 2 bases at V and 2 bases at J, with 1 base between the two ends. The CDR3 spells CASSLPGNTIYF. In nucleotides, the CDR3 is TGTGCCAGCAGCTTACCTGGAAACACCATATATTTT.

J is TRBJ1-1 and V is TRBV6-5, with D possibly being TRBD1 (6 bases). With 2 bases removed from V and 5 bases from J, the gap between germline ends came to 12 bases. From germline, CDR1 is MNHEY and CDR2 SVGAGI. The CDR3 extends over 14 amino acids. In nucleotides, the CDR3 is TGTGCCAGCAGTTACGGCGGGGGCTTGACTGAAGCTTTCTTT. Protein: CASSYGGGLTEAFF.

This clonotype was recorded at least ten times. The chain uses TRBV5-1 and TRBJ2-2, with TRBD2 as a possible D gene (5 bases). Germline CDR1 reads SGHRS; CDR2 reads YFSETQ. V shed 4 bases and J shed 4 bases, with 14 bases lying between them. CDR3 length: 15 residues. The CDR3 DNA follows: TGCGCCAGCAGCCCGGGAAACACCGGCACCGGGGAGCTGTTTTTT. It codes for CASSPGNTGTGELFF.

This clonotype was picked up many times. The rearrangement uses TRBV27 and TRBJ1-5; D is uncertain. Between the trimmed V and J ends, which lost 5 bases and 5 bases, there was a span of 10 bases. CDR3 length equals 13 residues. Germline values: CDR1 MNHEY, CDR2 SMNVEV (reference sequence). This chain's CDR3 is CASSMGRHQPQHF. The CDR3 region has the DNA TGTGCCAGCAGTATGGGGAGGCATCAGCCCCAGCATTTT.

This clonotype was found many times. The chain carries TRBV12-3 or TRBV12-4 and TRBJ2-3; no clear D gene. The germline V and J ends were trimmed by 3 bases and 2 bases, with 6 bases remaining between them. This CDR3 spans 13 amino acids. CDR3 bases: TGTGCCAGCAGTTTTGAATCCACAGATACGCAGTATTTT. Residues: CASSFESTDTQYF.

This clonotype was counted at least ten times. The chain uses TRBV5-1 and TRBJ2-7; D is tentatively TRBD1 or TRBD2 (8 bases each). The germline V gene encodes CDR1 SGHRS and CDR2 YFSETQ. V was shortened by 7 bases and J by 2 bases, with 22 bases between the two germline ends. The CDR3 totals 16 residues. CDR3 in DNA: TGCGCCAGCCACCCGGGGGGGACAGGTCTAGCCTACGAGCAGTACTTC. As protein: CASHPGGTGLAYEQYF.

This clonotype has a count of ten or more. The chain's CDR3 is CASTDSRPPSNTGELFF. The CDR3 coding sequence is TGCGCCAGCACCGATTCTCGGCCACCATCGAACACCGGGGAGCTGTTTTTT. The rearrangement links TRBV5-1 to TRBJ2-2; D call uncertain. The V end was cut by 6 bases, the J end by 0 bases, with 18 bases between. This CDR3 region has 17 residues. Germline V gives CDR1 SGHRS, CDR2 YFSETQ.

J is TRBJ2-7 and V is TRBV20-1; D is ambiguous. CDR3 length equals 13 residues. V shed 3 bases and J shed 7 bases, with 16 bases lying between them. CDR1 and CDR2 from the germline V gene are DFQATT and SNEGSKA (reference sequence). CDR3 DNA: TGCAGTGCTAGTGAGCCGATCCTCGGGGAGCAGTACTTC. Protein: CSASEPILGEQYF.

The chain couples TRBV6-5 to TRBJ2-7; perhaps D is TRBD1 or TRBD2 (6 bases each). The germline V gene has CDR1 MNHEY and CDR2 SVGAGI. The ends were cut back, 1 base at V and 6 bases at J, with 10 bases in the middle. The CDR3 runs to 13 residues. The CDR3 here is CASSYFGGGEQYF. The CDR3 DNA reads TGTGCCAGCAGTTACTTCGGAGGGGGCGAGCAGTACTTC.

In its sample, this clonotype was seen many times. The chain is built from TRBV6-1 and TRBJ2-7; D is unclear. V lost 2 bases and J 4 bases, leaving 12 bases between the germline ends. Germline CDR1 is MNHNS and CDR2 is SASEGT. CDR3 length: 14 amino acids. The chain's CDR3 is CASSELDTPYEQYF. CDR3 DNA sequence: TGTGCCAGCAGTGAACTTGACACTCCGTACGAGCAGTACTTC.

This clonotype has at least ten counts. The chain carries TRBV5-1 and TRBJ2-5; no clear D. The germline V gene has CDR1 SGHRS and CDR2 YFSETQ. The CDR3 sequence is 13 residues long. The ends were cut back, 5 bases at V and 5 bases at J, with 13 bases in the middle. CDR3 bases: TGCGCCAGCAGGATCCGAGGTGGCGAGACCCAGTACTTC. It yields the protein CASRIRGGETQYF. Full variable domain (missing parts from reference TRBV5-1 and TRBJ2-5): KAGVTQTPRYLIKTRGQQVTLSCSPISGHRSVSWYQQTPGQGLQFLFEYFSETQRNKGNFPGRFSGRQFSNSRSEMNVSTLELGDSALYLCASRIRGGETQYFGPGTRLLVL.

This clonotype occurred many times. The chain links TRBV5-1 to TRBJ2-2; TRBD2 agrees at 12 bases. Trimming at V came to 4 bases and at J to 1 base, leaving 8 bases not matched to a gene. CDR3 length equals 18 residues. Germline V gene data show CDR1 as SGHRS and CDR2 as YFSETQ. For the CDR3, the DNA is TGCGCCAGCAGCAGACTAGCGGGAGTACGGGGGAACACCGGGGAGCTGTTTTTT. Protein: CASSRLAGVRGNTGELFF.

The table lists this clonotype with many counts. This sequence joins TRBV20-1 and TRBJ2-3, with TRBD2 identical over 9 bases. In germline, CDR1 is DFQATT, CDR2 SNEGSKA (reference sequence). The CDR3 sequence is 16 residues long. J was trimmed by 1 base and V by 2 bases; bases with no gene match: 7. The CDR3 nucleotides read TGCAGTGCTAGACCCTTGCTAGCGGGACGCACAGATACGCAGTATTTT. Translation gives CSARPLLAGRTDTQYF.

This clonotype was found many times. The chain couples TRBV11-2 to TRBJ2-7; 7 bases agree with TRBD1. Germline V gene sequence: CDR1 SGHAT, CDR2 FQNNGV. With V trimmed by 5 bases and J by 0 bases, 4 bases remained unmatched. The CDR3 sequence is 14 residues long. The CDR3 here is CASSRTGPSYEQYF. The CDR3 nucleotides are TGTGCCAGCAGCCGGACAGGACCCTCCTACGAGCAGTACTTC.

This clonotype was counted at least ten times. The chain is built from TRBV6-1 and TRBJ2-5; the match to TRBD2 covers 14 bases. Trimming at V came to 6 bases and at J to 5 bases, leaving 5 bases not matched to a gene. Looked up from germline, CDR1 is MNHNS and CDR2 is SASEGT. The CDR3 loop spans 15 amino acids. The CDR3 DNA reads TGTGCCAGCAGAGTGCGACTAGCGGGAGGGGAGACCCAGTACTTC. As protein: CASRVRLAGGETQYF.

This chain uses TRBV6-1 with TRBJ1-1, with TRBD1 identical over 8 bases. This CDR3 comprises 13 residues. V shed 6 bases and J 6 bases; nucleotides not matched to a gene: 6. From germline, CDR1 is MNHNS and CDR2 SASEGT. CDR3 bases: TGTGCCAGCAGAGTTACGGGACAGGCTGAAGCTTTCTTT. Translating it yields CASRVTGQAEAFF.

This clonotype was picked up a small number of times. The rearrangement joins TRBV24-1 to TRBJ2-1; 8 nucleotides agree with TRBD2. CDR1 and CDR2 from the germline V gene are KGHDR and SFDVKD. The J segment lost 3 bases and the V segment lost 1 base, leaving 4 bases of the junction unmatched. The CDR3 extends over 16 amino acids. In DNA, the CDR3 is TGTGCCACCAGTGATTTTGATAGCGGGGACTACAATGAGCAGTTCTTC. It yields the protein CATSDFDSGDYNEQFF.

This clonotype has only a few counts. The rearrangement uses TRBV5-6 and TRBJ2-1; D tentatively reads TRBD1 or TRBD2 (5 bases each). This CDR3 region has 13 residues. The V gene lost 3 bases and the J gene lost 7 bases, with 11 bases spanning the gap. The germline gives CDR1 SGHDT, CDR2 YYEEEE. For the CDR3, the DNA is TGTGCCAGCAGCTGGGGACGCCCAAATGAGCAGTTCTTC. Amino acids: CASSWGRPNEQFF.